This is a list of T cell receptor beta chains from one sample in a study of T-cell reconstitution after alpha-beta-depleted transplantation in children. TCRdb processed the PCR reads anew with MiXCR; each CDR3 protein has one entry. The data contain about 370,000 distinct CDR3 sequences, roughly 20% of them singletons. Material: PBMCs from the stem cell graft donor, obtained from the stem cell graft. Source of these receptors: a human donor who donated a stem cell graft to a child with acute myeloid leukemia. Each CDR3 is given with its conserved first and last residue. The order of the fields is D gene, V gene, J gene, clone size, CDR3 protein, CDR3 DNA. A D gene is named only where the DNA matches it firmly. Rows may omit the clone size; those that give it use once, few, many or a size class.

-	TRBV25-1	TRBJ2-7	many	CASGYQEGSYEQYF	TGTGCCAGCGGATACCAGGAGGGCTCCTACGAGCAGTACTTC
-	TRBV12-3/TRBV12-4	TRBJ1-3	-	CASRTDATGNTIYF	TGTGCCAGCAGGACGGACGCGACTGGAAACACCATATATTTT
-	TRBV10-2	TRBJ2-7	many	CASSKTGSSYEQYF	TGCGCCAGCAGTAAGACGGGTTCGTCCTACGAGCAGTACTTC
TRBD2	TRBV4-1	TRBJ2-1	-	CASSLTGTRLFF	TGCGCCAGCAGCCTGACCGGGACTAGACTGTTCTTC
-	TRBV27	TRBJ2-7	-	CASSRDPYEQYF	TGTGCCAGCAGCCGGGACCCCTACGAGCAGTACTTC
-	TRBV3-1	TRBJ2-1	few	CASSQEKLISISEQFF	TGTGCCAGCAGCCAAGAAAAGCTAATTTCGATTAGTGAGCAGTTCTTC
TRBD1	TRBV27	TRBJ2-2	few	CASSLGHRGTRTGELFF	TGTGCCAGCAGTTTGGGGCACAGGGGCACGAGGACCGGGGAGCTGTTTTTT
-	TRBV9	TRBJ2-1	many	CASSVEYNEQFF	TGTGCCAGCAGCGTAGAATACAATGAGCAGTTCTTC
TRBD1	TRBV7-2	TRBJ1-1	-	CASSLAGQAEAFF	TGTGCCAGCAGCTTAGCCGGACAGGCAGAAGCTTTCTTT
-	TRBV20-1	TRBJ2-7	-	CSAIIRREGASYEQYF	TGCAGTGCTATTATTCGCCGGGAAGGAGCCTCCTACGAGCAGTACTTC
-	TRBV12-3/TRBV12-4	TRBJ1-4	few	CASSFKEFEKLFF	TGTGCCAGCAGTTTCAAGGAGTTCGAAAAACTGTTTTTT
TRBD1	TRBV20-1	TRBJ1-6	few	CSATGLGDSPLHF	TGCAGTGCGACAGGGTTAGGTGATTCACCCCTCCACTTT
-	TRBV28	TRBJ2-5	-	CATGPKGGTQYF	TGTGCCACCGGGCCAAAAGGGGGGACCCAGTACTTC
TRBD1	TRBV5-1	TRBJ1-2	few	CASSTPGQGAYGYTF	TGCGCCAGCAGCACTCCGGGACAGGGGGCGTATGGCTACACCTTC
-	TRBV7-3	TRBJ2-1	few	CASSQGLGLLNEQFF	TGTGCCAGCAGCCAAGGACTGGGCCTTTTGAATGAGCAGTTCTTC
-	TRBV12-3/TRBV12-4	TRBJ2-1	many	CASSYPSGPPFF	TGTGCCAGCAGTTACCCGTCGGGACCCCCGTTCTTC
TRBD1	TRBV5-1	TRBJ2-2	-	CASSLAGTGTGELFF	TGCGCCAGCAGCTTGGCCGGGACAGGCACCGGGGAGCTGTTTTTT
TRBD2	TRBV12-3/TRBV12-4	TRBJ2-1	-	CASSSGLAGGSQFF	TGTGCCAGCAGTTCGGGACTAGCGGGCGGGAGCCAGTTCTTC
-	TRBV7-7	TRBJ2-3	few	CASSASGADTQYF	TGTGCCAGCAGCGCCTCGGGCGCAGATACGCAGTATTTT
TRBD1	TRBV6-5	TRBJ1-5	few	CASSYSGQGNQPQHF	TGTGCCAGCAGTTACTCAGGACAGGGCAATCAGCCCCAGCATTTT
-	TRBV4-1	TRBJ2-1	-	CASALLGSYNEQFF	TGCGCCAGCGCCTTATTGGGCTCCTACAATGAGCAGTTCTTC
TRBD1	TRBV12-3/TRBV12-4	TRBJ1-2	few	CASGTWDSQNYGYTF	TGTGCCAGCGGGACTTGGGACAGTCAGAACTATGGCTACACCTTC
-	TRBV4-1	TRBJ2-3	few	CASSQEGGRVTDTQYF	TGCGCCAGCAGCCAAGAAGGTGGCAGGGTCACAGATACGCAGTATTTT
-	TRBV4-1	TRBJ2-7	few	CASSQGGPGSYEQYF	TGCGCCAGCAGCCAAGGGGGGCCCGGCTCCTACGAGCAGTACTTC
TRBD1	TRBV20-1	TRBJ2-5	once	CSTPPGGWDGETQYF	TGCAGTACTCCCCCAGGGGGATGGGATGGAGAGACCCAGTACTTC
TRBD2	TRBV5-4	TRBJ2-5	-	CASSLTSGSQETQYF	TGTGCCAGCAGCTTGACTAGCGGGAGCCAAGAGACCCAGTACTTC
-	TRBV11-1	TRBJ2-5	few	CASSSDRTWETQYF	TGTGCCAGCAGCAGCGACAGGACCTGGGAGACCCAGTACTTC
TRBD2	TRBV4-2	TRBJ2-7	-	CASSQDHTSGTYEQYF	TGTGCCAGCAGCCAAGATCACACTAGCGGGACCTACGAGCAGTACTTC
-	TRBV20-1	TRBJ1-5	many	CSAKTGNQPQHF	TGCAGTGCCAAGACCGGGAATCAGCCCCAGCATTTT
-	TRBV29-1	TRBJ2-7	many	CSVKTENSYEQYF	TGCAGCGTAAAGACTGAAAATTCCTACGAGCAGTACTTC
TRBD2	TRBV10-3	TRBJ2-7	-	CAISQSSGRDEQYF	TGTGCCATCAGTCAGTCTAGCGGGAGGGACGAGCAGTACTTC
TRBD1	TRBV24-1	TRBJ2-7	-	CATSEHGTASDEQYF	TGTGCCACCAGTGAACATGGGACAGCAAGCGACGAGCAGTACTTC
-	TRBV12-3/TRBV12-4	TRBJ2-3	many	CASSLSGSTDTQYF	TGTGCCAGCAGTTTATCAGGGAGCACAGATACGCAGTATTTT
TRBD1	TRBV29-1	TRBJ2-5	few	CSVGTGQGGTFGETQYF	TGCAGCGTTGGAACAGGACAGGGGGGGACCTTTGGGGAGACCCAGTACTTC
-	TRBV11-1	TRBJ2-7	-	CASSPGRHYEQYF	TGTGCCAGCAGCCCGGGTCGCCACTACGAGCAGTACTTC
-	TRBV7-3	TRBJ2-1	-	CASSLSGASNEQFF	TGTGCCAGCAGCTTATCTGGGGCTAGCAATGAGCAGTTCTTC
TRBD2	TRBV4-1	TRBJ2-2	-	CASSQVTSGRGGTGELFF	TGCGCCAGCAGCCAAGTGACTAGCGGGAGAGGGGGGACCGGGGAGCTGTTTTTT
TRBD2	TRBV15	TRBJ2-1	few	CATSRAGDVNEQFF	TGTGCCACCAGCCGAGCGGGAGACGTAAATGAGCAGTTCTTC
TRBD1	TRBV28	TRBJ2-1	-	CASNRDRAQNEQFF	TGTGCCAGTAACCGGGACAGGGCCCAGAATGAGCAGTTCTTC
-	TRBV10-1	TRBJ2-7	few	CASSESVGVNEQYF	TGCGCCAGCAGTGAGTCGGTGGGAGTTAACGAGCAGTACTTC
-	TRBV20-1	TRBJ2-7	many	CSALTSQGYEQYF	TGCAGTGCCCTAACAAGTCAGGGCTACGAGCAGTACTTC
-	TRBV12-3/TRBV12-4	TRBJ2-1	-	CASSSAGEQFF	TGTGCCAGCAGTTCGGCGGGGGAGCAGTTCTTC
TRBD1	TRBV10-3	TRBJ2-7	-	CAISESPLGQGNEQYF	TGTGCCATCAGTGAGTCCCCCCTAGGACAGGGCAACGAGCAGTACTTC
TRBD1	TRBV12-5	TRBJ2-1	-	CASGPSTGDPYNEQFF	TGTGCTAGTGGACCTTCCACAGGGGACCCCTACAATGAGCAGTTCTTC
TRBD2	TRBV11-1	TRBJ2-1	-	CASSLALASGAKEQFF	TGTGCCAGCAGCTTAGCGCTGGCTAGCGGGGCAAAGGAGCAGTTCTTC
-	TRBV28	TRBJ2-7	-	CASSLDRRYEQYF	TGTGCCAGCAGTTTGGACAGAAGATACGAGCAGTACTTC
TRBD2	TRBV6-1	TRBJ2-7	once	CASRREARDEQYF	TGTGCCAGCAGACGGGAGGCCCGGGACGAGCAGTACTTC